This TCR beta chain was obtained from a study of T cell responses to AZD1222 COVID-19 vaccine. As regards this clone: Its target is unknown.

Findings of the study overall: It should be noted that donors were predominantly white British and more often female, and clonal diversity was possibly underestimated. The number of AZD1222 recipients seropositive at baseline was only 6 or 7. Reportedly, nearly half the spike-specific TCRs target unmutated variant regions. Researchers took repertoire samples only after the peak T cell response had come.

Profiled with immunoSEQ multiplex PCR; TCRdb holds only in-frame clones, not every one. The sample contains over 100,000 clones, 86% of which appear only once. This sequence originates from an adult who received the MenACWY meningococcal vaccine as a control. Sample: peripheral blood, taken 28 days after the second dose of the MenACWY control vaccine.

The chain's CDR3 is CASSLGTETEAFF. The CDR3 coding sequence is TGTGCCAGCAGCCTAGGGACTGAGACAGAAGCTTTCTTT. The chain is built from TRBV7-9 and TRBJ1-1, with a possible D match to TRBD1 (5 bases). Trimming left V 5 bases short and J 8 bases short, with 15 bases between. The length of the CDR3 is 13 residues. The germline V gene has CDR1 SEHNR and CDR2 FQNEAQ (reference sequence).